This T cell receptor (beta chain) was identified during a study of tumor-infiltrating lymphocytes in localized non-small cell lung cancer. J was trimmed by 1 base and V by 7 bases; bases with no gene match: 3. The CDR3 runs to 14 residues. From germline, CDR1 is SGHVS and CDR2 FQNEAQ. Some clones are missing from TCRdb's copy, which holds only in-frame ones; the method was immunoSEQ multiplex PCR. The repertoire holds 6,000 to 9,000 clones, approximately 71% seen once, with around an eighth in the top ten. The receptor comes from a human donor with non-small cell lung cancer. J is TRBJ2-2 and V is TRBV7-8; TRBD2 matches at 7 bases. Sequenced input: lung tumor tissue. CDR3 DNA sequence: TGTGCCAGCATCGGCGGGGGGAACACCGGGGAGCTGTTTTTT. Encoded protein: CASIGGGNTGELFF.